This T cell receptor beta chain stems from a study of T cell responses to AZD1222 COVID-19 vaccine. Sequencing used immunoSEQ multiplex PCR; TCRdb keeps in-frame clones, though not all of them. The repertoire includes approximately 120,000 clones, nearly 90% of them detected once, and about 6% sits in the top ten. This sequence originates from an adult who received the AZD1222 COVID-19 vaccine. The sequencing used peripheral blood, collected 28 days after the second AZD1222 dose.

The CDR3, as DNA: TGTGCCAGCAGATTGACAGCCTCCCCTCGTAGTGAGCAGTTCTTC. Protein: CASRLTASPRSEQFF. The chain links TRBV3-1 (or the pseudogene TRBV3-2) to TRBJ2-1, with a weak D call TRBD1 (5 bases). The V end was cut by 6 bases, the J end by 9 bases, with 21 bases between. Germline-derived CDR1 and CDR2 are LGHDT and YNNKEL (reference sequence). There are 15 residues in the CDR3.